Each of the 25 T cell receptor beta chains below was sequenced from the same sample in a study of T cell responses to AZD1222 COVID-19 vaccine. Clones were read by immunoSEQ multiplex PCR, and TCRdb kept only the in-frame ones, dropping some. The sample lists more than 150,000 clones; approximately 91% were seen once. The specimen was peripheral blood, collected 28 days after the second AZD1222 dose. The receptors stem from an adult who received the AZD1222 COVID-19 vaccine.

The rearrangement joins TRBV5-1 to TRBJ1-4; 8 bases are shared with TRBD1. CDR1 SGHRS and CDR2 YFSETQ come from the germline V gene. The CDR3 spans 15 residues. V shed 0 bases, J shed 5 bases, and the junction held 3 bases outside the gene matches. CDR3 nucleotides: TGCGCCAGCAGCTTGGTGTCAGGGGGCAATGAAAAACTGTTTTTT. This sequence encodes CASSLVSGGNEKLFF.

The chain employs TRBV29-1 and TRBJ2-7, with D perhaps matching TRBD1 (5 bases). CDR1 and CDR2 (germline): SQVTM, ANQGSEA. The germline V and J ends were trimmed by 4 bases and 5 bases, with 12 bases remaining between them. The CDR3 is 12 residues long. CDR3 residues: CSVGRGGDEQYF. CDR3 nucleotide sequence: TGCAGCGTTGGAAGGGGTGGGGACGAGCAGTACTTC.

The rearrangement uses TRBV6-1 and TRBJ2-1; D may be TRBD2 (6 bases). Trimming removed 10 bases at V and 2 bases at J, with 6 bases between. This CDR3 has 11 residues. From germline, CDR1 is MNHNS and CDR2 SASEGT. CDR3 coding DNA: TGTGCCATAGCGGCCTACAATGAGCAGTTCTTC. Its translation is CAIAAYNEQFF.

V and J are TRBV4-2 and TRBJ2-2, with D possibly matching TRBD1 (6 bases). The length of the CDR3 is 17 residues. Germline V gives CDR1 LGHNA, CDR2 YNFKEQ. V lost 1 base and J 2 bases, leaving 14 bases between the germline ends. CDR3 amino acids: CASSQAPAGANTGELFF. The CDR3 nucleotides are TGTGCCAGCAGCCAAGCGCCCGCAGGGGCCAACACCGGGGAGCTGTTTTTT.

The chain combines TRBV7-3 with TRBJ2-1; a possible D gene is TRBD2 (5 bases). V shed 5 bases and J shed 6 bases, with 14 bases lying between them. The germline V gene has CDR1 SGHTA and CDR2 FQGTGA. The CDR3 runs to 14 residues. CDR3: CASSAQLGVNEQFF. CDR3 coding DNA: TGTGCCAGCAGCGCTCAACTAGGAGTCAATGAGCAGTTCTTC. Looking up the rest from reference TRBV7-3 and TRBJ2-1 gives the full variable domain: GAGVSQTPSNKVTEKGKYVELRCDPISGHTALYWYRQSLGQGPEFLIYFQGTGAADDSGLPNDRFFAVRPEGSVSTLKIQRTERGDSAVYLCASSAQLGVNEQFFGPGTRLTVL.

On this clone: Other nucleotide sequences from this sample produce the same CDR3. The chain links TRBV2 to TRBJ1-5; perhaps TRBD1 as D (6 bases). Germline V gene lookup returns CDR1 SNHLY and CDR2 FYNNEI. Trimming shortened V by 0 bases and J by 1 base, and 7 bases separated the two germline ends. The CDR3 totals 15 residues. The CDR3 region has the DNA TGTGCCAGCAGTGAAGCCAGGGGAAGCAATCAGCCCCAGCATTTT. It translates to CASSEARGSNQPQHF.

This clone has more than one count but fewer than ten. The genes are TRBV19 and TRBJ1-2; TRBD1 might be the D (5 bases). Trimming took off 3 bases at V and 2 bases at J, with 19 bases between the two ends. Germline CDR1 LNHDA, CDR2 SQIVND (reference sequence). This CDR3 comprises 17 residues. DNA of the CDR3: TGTGCCAGTAGTATTGGGCAAAGGGGACGGACGAACTATGGCTACACCTTC. Encoded protein: CASSIGQRGRTNYGYTF.

V and J are TRBV7-3 and TRBJ2-1; 13 nucleotides agree with TRBD2. This CDR3 is built from 19 residues. Germline V gives CDR1 SGHTA, CDR2 FQGTGA. V was pared by 2 bases and J by 0 bases, with 7 bases of the junction left unmatched. The CDR3 coding sequence is TGTGCCAGCAGCTTAGTAGGGACTAGCGGGATGAGCTCCTACAATGAGCAGTTCTTC. This encodes CASSLVGTSGMSSYNEQFF. Using reference TRBV7-3 and TRBJ2-1 for the parts outside the CDR3, the full variable domain is GAGVSQTPSNKVTEKGKYVELRCDPISGHTALYWYRQSLGQGPEFLIYFQGTGAADDSGLPNDRFFAVRPEGSVSTLKIQRTERGDSAVYLCASSLVGTSGMSSYNEQFFGPGTRLTVL.

The chain uses TRBV29-1 and TRBJ2-1; 8 nucleotides line up with TRBD2. The CDR3 consists of 15 residues. Germline CDR1 and CDR2: SQVTM and ANQGSEA. Unmatched junction bases numbered 5, after V lost 4 bases and J lost 0 bases. CDR3 nucleotides: TGCAGCGTTGCGGGAAGCGGGAGCTCCTACAATGAGCAGTTCTTC. This encodes CSVAGSGSSYNEQFF.

CDR3 in amino acids: CASKGLADRTDTQYF. CDR3 sequence (DNA): TGCGCCAGCAAGGGACTAGCGGATCGCACAGATACGCAGTATTTT. The rearrangement uses TRBV5-1 and TRBJ2-3, with 11 nucleotides matching TRBD2. Germline trimming cut 6 bases from V and 1 base from J; bases unmatched to any gene: 4. CDR1 is SGHRS, CDR2 YFSETQ, per germline. CDR3 length equals 15 residues.

This clone has only one observation. This chain's CDR3 is CASSPLAATDTQYF. The CDR3 DNA reads TGTGCCAGCAGCCCACTAGCGGCCACAGATACGCAGTATTTT. The V and J genes are TRBV7-3 and TRBJ2-3; TRBD2 aligns across 8 bases. Trimming cost V 5 bases and J 2 bases; bases outside gene matches: 3. The germline gives CDR1 SGHTA, CDR2 FQGTGA. This CDR3 is 14 amino acids long.

The rearrangement joins TRBV5-1 to TRBJ2-7; D is perhaps TRBD1 or TRBD2 (5 bases each). The germline gives CDR1 SGHRS, CDR2 YFSETQ. V lost 4 bases to trimming and J lost 3 bases, with 17 bases between them. This CDR3 comprises 15 residues. CDR3 in DNA: TGCGCCAGCAGCCCATCTCCGGGGCTGTACTACGAGCAGTACTTC. It yields the protein CASSPSPGLYYEQYF.

This clone has more than one count but fewer than ten. V gene TRBV21-1 combines with J gene TRBJ1-2. TRBV21-1 is noted as a pseudogene. The CDR3 contains 14 residues. The CDR3 DNA reads TGTGCCAGCAGCAAACGACGGCTTAACTATGGCTACACCTTC. As protein: CASSKRRLNYGYTF.

The chain is built from TRBV10-3 and TRBJ2-2; tentatively, D is TRBD2 (7 bases). V lost 3 bases to trimming and J lost 0 bases, with 14 bases between them. This CDR3 has 17 amino acids. Germline assignment: CDR1 ENHRY and CDR2 SYGVKD. The CDR3 sequence: CAISEGGGHANTGELFF. CDR3 nucleotides: TGTGCCATCAGTGAAGGGGGAGGGCACGCGAACACCGGGGAGCTGTTTTTT.

The J gene is TRBJ2-2, the V gene TRBV7-9, with D maybe TRBD1 (6 bases). Trimming took off 2 bases at V and 4 bases at J, with 8 bases between the two ends. Germline lookup yields CDR1 SEHNR and CDR2 FQNEAQ (reference sequence). This CDR3 is 14 amino acids long. CDR3 bases: TGTGCCAGCAGCTTACAACAGGGCACCGGGGAGCTGTTTTTT. It codes for CASSLQQGTGELFF.

The chain is built from TRBV5-1 and TRBJ2-5; D tentatively fits TRBD1 or TRBD2 (6 bases each). This CDR3 has 17 amino acids. The germline CDR1 and CDR2 sequences are SGHRS and YFSETQ. V gave up 3 bases and J gave up 1 base, with 19 bases separating them. Here the CDR3 reads CASSWRGKGDTQETQYF. In nucleotides, the CDR3 is TGCGCCAGCAGCTGGAGGGGCAAAGGGGACACCCAAGAGACCCAGTACTTC.

J is TRBJ2-7 and V is TRBV6-6, with 9 bases identical to TRBD2. Germline loops: CDR1 MNHNY, CDR2 SVGAGI (reference sequence). Trimming took 5 bases from V and 4 from J; bases not matched to a gene: 9. The CDR3 is 15 residues long. CDR3 residues: CASSPLGGGVYEQYF. CDR3 sequence (DNA): TGTGCCAGCAGTCCCCTGGGCGGGGGGGTGTACGAGCAGTACTTC.

The chain carries TRBV12-3 or TRBV12-4 and TRBJ2-1; D is possibly TRBD1 (5 bases). The V end was cut by 1 base, the J end by 13 bases, with 11 bases between. This CDR3 contains 12 residues. The CDR3 nucleotides read TGTGCCAGCAGTTTAGGGCAGGGTGTACAGTTCTTC. Its protein product is CASSLGQGVQFF.

This chain joins TRBV6-2 or TRBV6-3 and TRBJ1-3; tentative D call: TRBD1 (5 bases). Germline values: CDR1 MNHEY, CDR2 SVGEGT. V was cut by 2 bases and J by 0 bases, with 8 bases left in between. This CDR3 is built from 15 residues. The CDR3 DNA follows: TGTGCCAGCAGTTACGACAGCGTCTCTGGAAACACCATATATTTT. Translated, it gives CASSYDSVSGNTIYF.

The J gene is TRBJ2-2, the V gene TRBV19; TRBD1 aligns across 9 bases. Germline CDR1 LNHDA, CDR2 SQIVND (reference sequence). The CDR3 contains 15 residues. V was clipped by 3 bases and J by 5 bases; unmatched bases: 4. CDR3 nucleotide sequence: TGTGCCAGTAGTATGGAGACAGGGGGGACCGGGGAGCTGTTTTTT. The encoded protein is CASSMETGGTGELFF. The whole variable domain, filled in from reference TRBV19 and TRBJ2-2, reads DGGITQSPKYLFRKEGQNVTLSCEQNLNHDAMYWYRQDPGQGLRLIYYSQIVNDFQKGDIAEGYSVSREKKESFPLTVTSAQKNPTAFYLCASSMETGGTGELFFGEGSRLTVL.

This chain uses TRBV3-1 (or the pseudogene TRBV3-2) with TRBJ2-4; 8 bases agree with TRBD1. The CDR3 consists of 14 residues. Losses at the gene ends were 5 bases for V and 5 bases for J; bases not matched to a gene: 5. CDR1 LGHDT and CDR2 YNNKEL come from the germline V gene (reference sequence). CDR3 sequence: CASSSRQGQNIQYF. CDR3 nucleotides: TGTGCCAGCAGCTCCCGACAGGGGCAAAACATTCAGTACTTC.

The count of this clone is one. The chain is built from TRBV5-1 and TRBJ1-3, with D perhaps TRBD1 (6 bases). V lost 4 bases to trimming and J lost 0 bases, with 11 bases between them. This CDR3 has 15 residues. Germline lookup yields CDR1 SGHRS and CDR2 YFSETQ. The chain's CDR3 is CASSPTGSSGNTIYF. In DNA, the CDR3 is TGCGCCAGCAGCCCAACAGGGTCCTCTGGAAACACCATATATTTT.

The rearrangement uses TRBV28 and TRBJ1-2; D ambiguous. Trimming took off 6 bases at V and 0 bases at J, with 11 bases between the two ends. CDR1 and CDR2 (germline): MDHEN, SYDVKM. The CDR3 runs 14 residues. In DNA form, the CDR3 reads TGTGCCAGCAGCCCGGGAGACTCTAACTATGGCTACACCTTC. Amino acid sequence: CASSPGDSNYGYTF.

The chain carries TRBV28 and TRBJ2-7; D possibly uses TRBD1 or TRBD2 (5 bases each). This CDR3 is 14 amino acids long. CDR1 is MDHEN, CDR2 SYDVKM, per germline. V was pared by 10 bases and J by 0 bases, with 16 bases between. The CDR3 DNA reads TGTGCCACGAGGGGTCATCCCCTCTCCTACGAGCAGTACTTC. It is translated as CATRGHPLSYEQYF.

The chain combines TRBV10-2 with TRBJ1-1; the D is unclear. The CDR3 loop spans 12 amino acids. The germline V gene has CDR1 WSHSY and CDR2 SAAADI. Trimming stripped 10 bases from V and 8 bases from J, with 17 bases between. The CDR3: CATLGRGVEAFF. DNA of the CDR3: TGCGCCACCCTAGGACGTGGGGTGGAAGCTTTCTTT.